This T cell receptor (beta chain) came from a study of control samples from healthy donors and cancer patients. Germline V CDR1 and CDR2: SGHTA, FQGNSA. Trimming shortened V by 3 bases and J by 8 bases, and 11 bases separated the two germline ends. This CDR3 region has 14 residues. Sequenced by immunoSEQ multiplex PCR; TCRdb stores in-frame clones only, minus some. The repertoire has around 170,000 clones, roughly nine tenths of them found once; the top ten carry approximately 0.7%. V usage is TRBV7-2 and J usage is TRBJ1-6, with D tentatively TRBD1 (5 bases). The TCR originated in a young woman in good health. The sequenced sample consisted of blood. CDR3: CASSLRGGDSPLHF. CDR3 nucleotides: TGTGCCAGCAGCTTGAGGGGTGGGGATTCACCCCTCCACTTT. Full variable domain (missing parts from reference TRBV7-2 and TRBJ1-6): GAGVSQSPSNKVTEKGKDVELRCDPISGHTALYWYRQSLGQGLEFLIYFQGNSAPDKSGLPSDRFSAERTGGSVSTLTIQRTQQEDSAVYLCASSLRGGDSPLHFGNGTRLTVT.